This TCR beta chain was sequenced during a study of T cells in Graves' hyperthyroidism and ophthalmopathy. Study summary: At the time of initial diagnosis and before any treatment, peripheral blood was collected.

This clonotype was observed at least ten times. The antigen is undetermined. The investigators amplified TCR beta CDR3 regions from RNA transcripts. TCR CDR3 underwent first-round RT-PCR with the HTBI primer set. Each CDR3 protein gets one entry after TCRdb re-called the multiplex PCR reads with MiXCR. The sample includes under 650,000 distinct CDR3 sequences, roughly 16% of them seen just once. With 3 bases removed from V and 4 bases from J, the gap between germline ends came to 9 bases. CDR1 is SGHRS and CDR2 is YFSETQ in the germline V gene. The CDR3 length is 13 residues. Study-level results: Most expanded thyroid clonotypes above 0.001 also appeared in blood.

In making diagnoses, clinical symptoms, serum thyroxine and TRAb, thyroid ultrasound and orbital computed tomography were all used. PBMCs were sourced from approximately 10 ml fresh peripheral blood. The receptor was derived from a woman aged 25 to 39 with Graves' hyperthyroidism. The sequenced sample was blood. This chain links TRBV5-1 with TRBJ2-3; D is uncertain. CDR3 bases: TGCGCCAGCAGCTGGAGTGGTCCAGATACGCAGTATTTT. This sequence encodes CASSWSGPDTQYF.